This record concerns one TCR beta chain sequence. The data derive from a study of shared clonotypes between healthy human individuals. The data were produced by immunoSEQ multiplex PCR, yet TCRdb's version contains in-frame clones alone and is incomplete. This table holds 1,100,000 or so clones, roughly 74% found once. The sample comprised memory CD4+ T cells from PBMCs. Subset of the sample: CD45RA-negative fraction. The receptor's source is a man between 18 and 35 years old in good health. Some clones in this sample may be carry-over from other donors' samples.

The CDR3 DNA is TGTGCCAGCAGCTTTAGGGGGTCCGGGGAGCTGTTTTTT. Translation: CASSFRGSGELFF. This sequence joins TRBV7-2 and TRBJ2-2; maybe TRBD1 (6 bases). Per the germline V gene, CDR1 is SGHTA and CDR2 is FQGNSA. V was clipped by 3 bases and J by 6 bases, with 8 bases between them. The CDR3 loop spans 13 amino acids.